This T cell receptor (beta chain) comes out of a study of T cell responses to AZD1222 COVID-19 vaccine. The data were produced by immunoSEQ multiplex PCR, yet TCRdb's version contains in-frame clones alone and is incomplete. The sample has some 150,000 clones, roughly 90% seen once. CDR3 length: 13 amino acids. Trimming left V 5 bases short and J 2 bases short, with 8 bases between. Only one count was recorded for this clone. Antigen: not known. Study conclusions and caveats: Two AZD1222 doses significantly raised spike-specific TCR breadth and depth over controls. Donors, mostly white British, included more females; clonal diversity was possibly underestimated.

The starting material was peripheral blood, obtained 28 days after the second AZD1222 dose. The chain combines TRBV12-3 or TRBV12-4 with TRBJ2-3; D is ambiguous. The sequence was collected from an adult who received the AZD1222 COVID-19 vaccine. The CDR3 DNA is TGTGCCAGCAGTCTCCCGGCCACAGATACGCAGTATTTT. Translated: CASSLPATDTQYF.